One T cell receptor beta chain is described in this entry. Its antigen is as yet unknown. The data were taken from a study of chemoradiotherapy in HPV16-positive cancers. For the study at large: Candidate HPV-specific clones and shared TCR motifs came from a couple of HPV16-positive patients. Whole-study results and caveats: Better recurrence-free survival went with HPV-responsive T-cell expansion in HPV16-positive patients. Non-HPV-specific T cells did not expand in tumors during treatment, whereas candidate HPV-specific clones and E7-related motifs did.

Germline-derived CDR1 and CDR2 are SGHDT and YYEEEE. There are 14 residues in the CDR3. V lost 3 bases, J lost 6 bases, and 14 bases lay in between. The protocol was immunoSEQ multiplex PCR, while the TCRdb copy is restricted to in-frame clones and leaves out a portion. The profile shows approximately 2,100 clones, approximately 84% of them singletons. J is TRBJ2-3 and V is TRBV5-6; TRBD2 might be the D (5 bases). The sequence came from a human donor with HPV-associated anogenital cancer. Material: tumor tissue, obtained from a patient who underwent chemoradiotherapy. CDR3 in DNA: TGTGCCAGCAGCTCTCCCGTACCGGGGGATACGCAGTATTTT. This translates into CASSSPVPGDTQYF.